This TCR beta chain was sequenced for a study of T-cell memory formation after mild COVID-19. TCRdb itself ran the 5' RACE reads through MiXCR, one entry per CDR3 protein. This sample has under 400,000 distinct CDR3 sequences, with under 25% found just once. Study-wide results and limits: CD4+ contracting clones lay mainly in CM and EM, CD8+ ones in EMRA.

V gave up 0 bases and J gave up 7 bases, with 16 bases separating them. This CDR3 spans 15 amino acids. From germline, CDR1 is SGHRS and CDR2 YFSETQ. A note on this clonotype: Its antigen is not known.

Sequenced input: PBMCs or a T cell subset sorted from them (not recorded which). V gene TRBV5-1 combines with J gene TRBJ1-2, with D hard to call. This TCR came from an adult woman who had mild COVID-19 (a few samples of this study predate the infection). Cell type and time point are not known. In DNA, the CDR3 is TGCGCCAGCAGCTTGGAAGGGTTGGATGCAGTTGGCTACACCTTC. Protein sequence: CASSLEGLDAVGYTF.